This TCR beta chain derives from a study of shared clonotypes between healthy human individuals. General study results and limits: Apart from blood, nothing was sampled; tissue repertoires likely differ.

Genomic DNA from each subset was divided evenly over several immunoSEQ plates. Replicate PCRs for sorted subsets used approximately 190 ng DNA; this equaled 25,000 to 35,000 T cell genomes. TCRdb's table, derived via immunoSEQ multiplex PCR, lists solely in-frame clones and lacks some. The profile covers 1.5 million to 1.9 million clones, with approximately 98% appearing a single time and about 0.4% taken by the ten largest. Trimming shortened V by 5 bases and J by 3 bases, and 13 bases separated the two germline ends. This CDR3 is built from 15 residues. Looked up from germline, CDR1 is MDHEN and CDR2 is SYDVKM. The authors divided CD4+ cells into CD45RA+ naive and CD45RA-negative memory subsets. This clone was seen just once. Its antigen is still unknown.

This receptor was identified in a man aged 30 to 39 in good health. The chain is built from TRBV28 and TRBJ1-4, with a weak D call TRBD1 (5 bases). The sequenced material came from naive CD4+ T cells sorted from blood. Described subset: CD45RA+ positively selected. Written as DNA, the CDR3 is TGTGCCAGCAGTCTTGGGACTCGGGCTAATGAAAAACTGTTTTTT. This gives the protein CASSLGTRANEKLFF.